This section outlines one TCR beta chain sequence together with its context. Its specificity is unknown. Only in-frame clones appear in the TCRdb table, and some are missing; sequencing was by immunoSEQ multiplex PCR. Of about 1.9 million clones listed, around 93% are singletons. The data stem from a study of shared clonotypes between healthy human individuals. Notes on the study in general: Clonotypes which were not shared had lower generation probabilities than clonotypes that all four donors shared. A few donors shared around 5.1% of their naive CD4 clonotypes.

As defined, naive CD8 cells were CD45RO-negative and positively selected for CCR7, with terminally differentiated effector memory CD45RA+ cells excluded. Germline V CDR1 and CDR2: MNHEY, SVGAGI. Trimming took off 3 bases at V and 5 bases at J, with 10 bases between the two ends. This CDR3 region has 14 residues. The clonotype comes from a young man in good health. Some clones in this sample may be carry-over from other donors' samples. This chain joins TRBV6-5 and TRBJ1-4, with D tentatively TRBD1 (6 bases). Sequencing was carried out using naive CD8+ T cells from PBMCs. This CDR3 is CASSYRQDNEKLFF. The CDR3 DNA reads TGTGCCAGCAGTTATAGACAGGACAATGAAAAACTGTTTTTT.